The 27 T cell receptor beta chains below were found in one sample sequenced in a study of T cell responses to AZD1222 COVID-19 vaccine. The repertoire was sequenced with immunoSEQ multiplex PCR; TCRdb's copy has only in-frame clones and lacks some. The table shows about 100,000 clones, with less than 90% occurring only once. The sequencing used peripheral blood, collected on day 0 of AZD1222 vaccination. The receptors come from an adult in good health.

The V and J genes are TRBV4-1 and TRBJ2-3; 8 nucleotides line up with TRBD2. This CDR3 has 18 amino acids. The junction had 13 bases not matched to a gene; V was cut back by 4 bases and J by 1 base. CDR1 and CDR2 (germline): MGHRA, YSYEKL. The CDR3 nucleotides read TGCGCCAGCAGCCCCTTACTAGCGGCCGAGGTCGGCACAGATACGCAGTATTTT. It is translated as CASSPLLAAEVGTDTQYF.

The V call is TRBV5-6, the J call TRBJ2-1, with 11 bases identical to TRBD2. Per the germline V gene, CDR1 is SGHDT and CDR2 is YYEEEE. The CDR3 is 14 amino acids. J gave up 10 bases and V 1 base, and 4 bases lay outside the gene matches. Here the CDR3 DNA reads TGTGCCAGCAGCTTGACTAGCGGGAGCTTCGAGCAGTTCTTC. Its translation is CASSLTSGSFEQFF.

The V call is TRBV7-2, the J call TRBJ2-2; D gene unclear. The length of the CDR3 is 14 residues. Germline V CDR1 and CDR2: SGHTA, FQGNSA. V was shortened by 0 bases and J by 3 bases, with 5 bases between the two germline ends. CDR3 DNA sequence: TGTGCCAGCAGCTTAGCGGCGTACACCGGGGAGCTGTTTTTT. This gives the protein CASSLAAYTGELFF.

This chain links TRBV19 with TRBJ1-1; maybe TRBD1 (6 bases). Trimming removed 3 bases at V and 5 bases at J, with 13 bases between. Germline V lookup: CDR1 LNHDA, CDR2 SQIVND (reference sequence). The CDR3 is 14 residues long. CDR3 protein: CASSIEARGTEAFF. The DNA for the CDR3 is TGTGCCAGTAGTATCGAAGCAAGGGGGACTGAAGCTTTCTTT.

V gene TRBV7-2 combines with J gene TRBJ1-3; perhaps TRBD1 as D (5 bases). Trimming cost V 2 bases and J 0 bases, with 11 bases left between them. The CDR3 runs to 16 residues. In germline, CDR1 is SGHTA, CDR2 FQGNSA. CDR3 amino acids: CASSLLAGPSGNTIYF. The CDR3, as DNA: TGTGCCAGCAGCTTACTGGCGGGACCCTCTGGAAACACCATATATTTT. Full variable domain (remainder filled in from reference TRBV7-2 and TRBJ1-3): GAGVSQSPSNKVTEKGKDVELRCDPISGHTALYWYRQSLGQGLEFLIYFQGNSAPDKSGLPSDRFSAERTGGSVSTLTIQRTQQEDSAVYLCASSLLAGPSGNTIYFGEGSWLTVV.

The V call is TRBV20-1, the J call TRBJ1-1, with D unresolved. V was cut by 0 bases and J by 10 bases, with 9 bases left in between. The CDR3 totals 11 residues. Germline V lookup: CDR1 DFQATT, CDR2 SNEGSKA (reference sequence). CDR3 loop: CSAREAQRAFF. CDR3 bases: TGCAGTGCTAGAGAGGCCCAGCGAGCTTTCTTT.

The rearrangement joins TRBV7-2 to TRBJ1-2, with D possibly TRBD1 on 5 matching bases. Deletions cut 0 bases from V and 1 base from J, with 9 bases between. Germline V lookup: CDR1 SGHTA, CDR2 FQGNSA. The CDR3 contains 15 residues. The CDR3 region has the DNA TGTGCCAGCAGCTTAGCGCGGGGACTTAACTATGGCTACACCTTC. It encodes CASSLARGLNYGYTF.

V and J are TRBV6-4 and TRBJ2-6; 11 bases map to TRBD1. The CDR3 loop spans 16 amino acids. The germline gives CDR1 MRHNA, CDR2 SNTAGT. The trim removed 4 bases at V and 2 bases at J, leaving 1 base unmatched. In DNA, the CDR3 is TGTGCCAGCAGTGGGACAGGGGGCGCTGGGGCCAACGTCCTGACTTTC. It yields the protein CASSGTGGAGANVLTF.

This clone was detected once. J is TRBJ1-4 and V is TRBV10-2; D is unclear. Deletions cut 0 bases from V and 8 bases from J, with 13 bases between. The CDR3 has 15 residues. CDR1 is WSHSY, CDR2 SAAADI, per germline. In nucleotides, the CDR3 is TGCGCCAGCAGTGAGTCATCCAATTTGGGGGAAAAACTGTTTTTT. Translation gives CASSESSNLGEKLFF.

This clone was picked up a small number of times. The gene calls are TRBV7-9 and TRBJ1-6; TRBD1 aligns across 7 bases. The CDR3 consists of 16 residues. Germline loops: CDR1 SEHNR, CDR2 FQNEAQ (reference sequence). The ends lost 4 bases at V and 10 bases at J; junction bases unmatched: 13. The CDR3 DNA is TGTGCCAGCAGCTCTCAGGGGGGTACCTTGGAATCACCCCTCCACTTT. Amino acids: CASSSQGGTLESPLHF.

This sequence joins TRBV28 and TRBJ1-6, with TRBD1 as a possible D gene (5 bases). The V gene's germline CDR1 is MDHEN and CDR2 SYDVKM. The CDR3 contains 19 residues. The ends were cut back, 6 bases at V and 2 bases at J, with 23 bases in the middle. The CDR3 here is CASSLPPRDVFAYNSPLHF. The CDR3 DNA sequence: TGTGCCAGCAGCCTACCCCCACGGGACGTTTTCGCCTATAATTCACCCCTCCACTTT. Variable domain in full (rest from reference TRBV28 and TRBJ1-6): DVKVTQSSRYLVKRTGEKVFLECVQDMDHENMFWYRQDPGLGLRLIYFSYDVKMKEKGDIPEGYSVSREKKERFSLILESASTNQTSMYLCASSLPPRDVFAYNSPLHFGNGTRLTVT.

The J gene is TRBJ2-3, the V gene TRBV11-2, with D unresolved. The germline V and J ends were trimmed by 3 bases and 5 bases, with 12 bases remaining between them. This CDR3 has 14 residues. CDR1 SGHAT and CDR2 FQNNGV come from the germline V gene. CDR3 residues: CASSFNSPGDTQYF. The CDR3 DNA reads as TGTGCCAGCAGCTTCAACTCCCCAGGAGATACGCAGTATTTT.

In nucleotides, the CDR3 is TGTGCCAGCAGCCAACAACCCAGGGGGCAGGGGGAGCAGTACTTC. Protein sequence: CASSQQPRGQGEQYF. The chain carries TRBV7-2 and TRBJ2-7; TRBD1 matches at 8 bases. Trimming at V came to 5 bases and at J to 7 bases, leaving 13 bases not matched to a gene. The CDR3 extends over 15 amino acids. Germline CDR1 SGHTA, CDR2 FQGNSA.

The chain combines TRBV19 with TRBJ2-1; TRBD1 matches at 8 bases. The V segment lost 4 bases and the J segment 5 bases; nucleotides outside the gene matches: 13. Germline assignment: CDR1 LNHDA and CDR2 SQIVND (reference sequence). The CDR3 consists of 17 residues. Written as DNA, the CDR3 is TGTGCCAGTAGTACCCGACAGGGGATTGTCCTCGACAATGAGCAGTTCTTC. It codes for CASSTRQGIVLDNEQFF.

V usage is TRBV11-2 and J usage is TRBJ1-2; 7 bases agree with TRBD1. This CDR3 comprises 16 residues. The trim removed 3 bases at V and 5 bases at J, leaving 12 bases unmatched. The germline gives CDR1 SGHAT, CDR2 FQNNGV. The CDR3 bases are TGTGCCAGCAGCTTGGCCGCCGAACTGACAGGGTATGGCTACACCTTC. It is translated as CASSLAAELTGYGYTF.

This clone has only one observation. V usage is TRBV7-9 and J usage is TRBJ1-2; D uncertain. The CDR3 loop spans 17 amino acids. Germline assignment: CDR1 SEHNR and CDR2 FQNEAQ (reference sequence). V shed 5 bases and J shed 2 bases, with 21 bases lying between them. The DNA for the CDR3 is TGTGCCAGCAGCACTCGCCGGAGAGAGCCCGGCAACTATGGCTACACCTTC. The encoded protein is CASSTRRREPGNYGYTF.

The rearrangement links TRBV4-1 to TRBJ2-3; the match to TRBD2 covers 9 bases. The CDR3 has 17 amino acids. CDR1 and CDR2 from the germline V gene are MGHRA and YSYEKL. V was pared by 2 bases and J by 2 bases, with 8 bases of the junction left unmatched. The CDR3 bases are TGCGCCAGCAGCCAAAAGTGGGCTAGCGGGGTCACAGATACGCAGTATTTT. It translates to CASSQKWASGVTDTQYF.

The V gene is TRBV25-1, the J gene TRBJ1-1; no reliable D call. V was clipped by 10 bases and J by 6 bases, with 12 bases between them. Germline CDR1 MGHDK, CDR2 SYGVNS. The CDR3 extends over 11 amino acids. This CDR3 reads CATVSGPEAFF. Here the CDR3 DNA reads TGTGCCACCGTATCTGGACCTGAAGCTTTCTTT.

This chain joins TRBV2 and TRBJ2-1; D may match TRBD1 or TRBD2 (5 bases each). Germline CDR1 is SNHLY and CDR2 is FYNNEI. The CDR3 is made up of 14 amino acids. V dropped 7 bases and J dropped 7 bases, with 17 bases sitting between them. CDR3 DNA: TGTGCCAGCACCGTAAGAGGGGCTGAAAATGAGCAGTTCTTC. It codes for CASTVRGAENEQFF.

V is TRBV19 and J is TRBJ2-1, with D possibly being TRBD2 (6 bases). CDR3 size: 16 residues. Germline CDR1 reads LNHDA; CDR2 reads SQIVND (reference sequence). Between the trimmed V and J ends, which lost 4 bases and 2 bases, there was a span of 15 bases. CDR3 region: CASSTTPRGTYNEQFF. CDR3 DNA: TGTGCCAGTAGTACGACACCCCGGGGGACCTACAATGAGCAGTTCTTC.

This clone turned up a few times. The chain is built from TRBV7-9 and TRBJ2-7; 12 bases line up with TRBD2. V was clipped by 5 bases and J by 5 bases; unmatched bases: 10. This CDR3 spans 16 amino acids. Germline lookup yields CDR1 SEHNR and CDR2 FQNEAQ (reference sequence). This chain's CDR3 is CASSLGLAGRWDEQYF. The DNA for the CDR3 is TGTGCCAGCAGCCTCGGACTAGCGGGACGTTGGGACGAGCAGTACTTC.

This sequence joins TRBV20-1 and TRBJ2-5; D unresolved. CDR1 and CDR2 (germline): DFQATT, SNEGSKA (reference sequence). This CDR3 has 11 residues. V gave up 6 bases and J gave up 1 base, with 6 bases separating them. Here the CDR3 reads CSANGQETQYF. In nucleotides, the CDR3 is TGCAGTGCAAACGGCCAAGAGACCCAGTACTTC.

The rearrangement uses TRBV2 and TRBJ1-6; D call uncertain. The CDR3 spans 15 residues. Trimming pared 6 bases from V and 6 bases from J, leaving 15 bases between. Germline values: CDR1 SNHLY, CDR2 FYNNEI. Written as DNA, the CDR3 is TGTGCCAGCAGCAAAACGGGAGGGTCTAATTCACCCCTCCACTTT. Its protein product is CASSKTGGSNSPLHF.

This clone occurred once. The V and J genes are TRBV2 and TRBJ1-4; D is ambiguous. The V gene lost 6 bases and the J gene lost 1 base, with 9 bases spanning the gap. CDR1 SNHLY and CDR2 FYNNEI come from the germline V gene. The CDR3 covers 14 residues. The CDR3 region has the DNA TGTGCCAGCAGGTACCTTGAAACTAATGAAAAACTGTTTTTT. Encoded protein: CASRYLETNEKLFF. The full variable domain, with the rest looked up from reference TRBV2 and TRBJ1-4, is EPEVTQTPSHQVTQMGQEVILRCVPISNHLYFYWYRQILGQKVEFLVSFYNNEISEKSEIFDDQFSVERPDGSNFTLKIRSTKLEDSAMYFCASRYLETNEKLFFGSGTQLSVL.

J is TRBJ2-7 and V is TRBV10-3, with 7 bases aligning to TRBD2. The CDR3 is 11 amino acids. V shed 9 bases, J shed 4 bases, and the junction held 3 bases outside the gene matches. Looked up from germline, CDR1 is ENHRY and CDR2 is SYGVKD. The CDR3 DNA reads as TGTGCCATACGGCGGGAGTACGAGCAGTACTTC. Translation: CAIRREYEQYF.

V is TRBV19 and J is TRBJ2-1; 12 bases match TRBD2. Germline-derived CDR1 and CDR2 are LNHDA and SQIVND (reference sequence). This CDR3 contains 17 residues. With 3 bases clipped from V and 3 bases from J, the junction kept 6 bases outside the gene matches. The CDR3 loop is CASSISGLAGIYNEQFF. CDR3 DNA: TGTGCCAGTAGTATCTCCGGACTAGCGGGAATCTACAATGAGCAGTTCTTC.

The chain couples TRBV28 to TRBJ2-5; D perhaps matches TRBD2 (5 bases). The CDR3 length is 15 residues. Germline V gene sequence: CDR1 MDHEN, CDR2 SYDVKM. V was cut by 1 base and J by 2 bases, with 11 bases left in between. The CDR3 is CASSLYGDRQETQYF. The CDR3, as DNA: TGTGCCAGCAGTTTATACGGGGATCGACAAGAGACCCAGTACTTC.